These 25 T cell receptor beta chains were sequenced from one sample in a study of blood T cells in healthy people across ages. With a J-beta primer mix and a sample-barcoded 5' primer, a second PCR ran about 7 to 11 cycles. TCRdb reanalysed the 5' RACE reads using MiXCR and keeps one entry per CDR3 protein. The sample carries fewer than 900,000 distinct CDR3 sequences, roughly 35% recorded once. Source material: blood. These receptors all come from a young man in good health.

A single count supports this clonotype. The chain uses TRBV7-2 and TRBJ1-1; D gene uncertain. The V and J ends lost 0 bases and 0 bases respectively, with 8 bases between them. Germline V gene data show CDR1 as SGHTA and CDR2 as FQGNSA. The CDR3 contains 15 residues. The CDR3 loop reads CASSLASTLNTEAFF. The CDR3 coding sequence is TGTGCCAGCAGCTTAGCGTCGACACTGAACACTGAAGCTTTCTTT.

This clonotype was counted a few times. V and J are TRBV4-1 and TRBJ2-6; D remains ambiguous. This CDR3 region has 17 residues. V lost 1 base and J lost 0, with 10 bases in between. Germline CDR1 MGHRA, CDR2 YSYEKL. CDR3 DNA: TGCGCCAGCAGCCAAGGGGGTCTGGCCTCTGGGGCCAACGTCCTGACTTTC. Its protein is CASSQGGLASGANVLTF.

The chain has TRBV29-1 and TRBJ2-3, with D hard to call. V shed 5 bases and J shed 0 bases, with 15 bases lying between them. Germline V gives CDR1 SQVTM, CDR2 ANQGSEA. This CDR3 has 15 amino acids. DNA of the CDR3: TGCAGCGTTTCCCCGACTGTAGAGAGCACAGATACGCAGTATTTT. Protein: CSVSPTVESTDTQYF.

This clonotype was detected many times. The V and J genes are TRBV13 and TRBJ2-7; 8 bases line up with TRBD1. Germline V gene data show CDR1 as PRHDT and CDR2 as FYEKMQ (reference sequence). The ends lost 6 bases at V and 0 bases at J; junction bases unmatched: 13. The CDR3 consists of 17 residues. CDR3 in DNA: TGTGCCAGCAGTACTAGAGAGACAGGGGCCTCCTCCTACGAGCAGTACTTC. Translating it yields CASSTRETGASSYEQYF.

This clonotype was found many times. The genes are TRBV29-1 and TRBJ1-2, with 7 bases identical to TRBD1. CDR3 size: 13 residues. The germline V gene has CDR1 SQVTM and CDR2 ANQGSEA. The J segment lost 2 bases and the V segment lost 6 bases, leaving 6 bases of the junction unmatched. CDR3: CSVRDSANYGYTF. Written as DNA, the CDR3 is TGCAGCGTAAGGGACAGTGCGAACTATGGCTACACCTTC.

In its sample, this clonotype was seen a few times. V usage is TRBV5-1 and J usage is TRBJ2-7; D remains unclear. The CDR3 totals 13 residues. V was cut by 0 bases and J by 7 bases, with 11 bases left in between. Germline V gives CDR1 SGHRS, CDR2 YFSETQ. The CDR3 spells CASSLGSRDEQYF. CDR3 nucleotides: TGCGCCAGCAGCTTGGGTAGCCGCGATGAGCAGTACTTC.

The J gene is TRBJ2-4, the V gene TRBV20-1; D not resolved. V lost 3 bases to trimming and J lost 1 base, with 13 bases between them. Per germline, CDR1 DFQATT and CDR2 SNEGSKA (reference sequence). The CDR3 spans 15 residues. The CDR3 region is CSASGDSKAKNIQYF. The CDR3, as DNA: TGCAGTGCTAGTGGGGATAGTAAGGCCAAAAACATTCAGTACTTC.

This clonotype was observed a handful of times. The rearrangement uses TRBV24-1 and TRBJ2-5; D unclear. This CDR3 spans 13 amino acids. Germline CDR1 KGHDR, CDR2 SFDVKD. Trimming removed 5 bases at V and 1 base at J, with 7 bases between. The CDR3 loop reads CATSGVFQETQYF. The CDR3 DNA follows: TGTGCCACCAGTGGGGTATTCCAAGAGACCCAGTACTTC.

The J gene is TRBJ2-5, the V gene TRBV20-1; 10 nucleotides align to TRBD1. Gene TRBJ2-7 matches the end of the DNA better, so the J call may be wrong. In germline, CDR1 is DFQATT, CDR2 SNEGSKA (reference sequence). The length of the CDR3 is 13 residues. CDR3 nucleotides: TGCAGTGCTGGGACAGGGGACAACTACGAGCAGTACTTC. Amino acids: CSAGTGDNYEQYF.

The CDR3, as DNA: TGTGCCAGCAGTTTTGGTTTGCGGGGTTTGGTCTCAGATGAGCAGTTCTTC. Its protein is CASSFGLRGLVSDEQFF. The chain joins TRBV28 to TRBJ2-1; maybe TRBD2 (6 bases). The V gene's germline CDR1 is MDHEN and CDR2 SYDVKM. The V and J ends lost 3 bases and 8 bases respectively, with 23 bases between them. CDR3 length equals 17 residues. Filled out from reference TRBV28 and TRBJ2-1, the complete variable domain reads DVKVTQSSRYLVKRTGEKVFLECVQDMDHENMFWYRQDPGLGLRLIYFSYDVKMKEKGDIPEGYSVSREKKERFSLILESASTNQTSMYLCASSFGLRGLVSDEQFFGPGTRLTVL.

In its sample, this clonotype was seen once. V and J are TRBV5-1 and TRBJ2-2, with D uncertain. The germline CDR1 and CDR2 sequences are SGHRS and YFSETQ. This CDR3 spans 15 amino acids. The ends were cut back, 1 base at V and 0 bases at J, with 7 bases in the middle. Here the CDR3 reads CASSLIQTNTGELFF. The DNA for the CDR3 is TGCGCCAGCAGCTTGATACAGACGAACACCGGGGAGCTGTTTTTT. The complete variable domain, with remaining parts taken from reference TRBV5-1 and TRBJ2-2, reads KAGVTQTPRYLIKTRGQQVTLSCSPISGHRSVSWYQQTPGQGLQFLFEYFSETQRNKGNFPGRFSGRQFSNSRSEMNVSTLELGDSALYLCASSLIQTNTGELFFGEGSRLTVL.

This sequence joins TRBV12-3 or TRBV12-4 and TRBJ1-1, with unresolved D. The V end lost 7 bases, the J end lost 2 bases, and 14 bases lay between the germline ends. The CDR3 runs 14 residues. Here the CDR3 DNA reads TGTGCCAGCACCGCCTGGGGTGGAAACACTGAAGCTTTCTTT. It is translated as CASTAWGGNTEAFF.

The V and J genes are TRBV20-1 and TRBJ2-1, with D possibly being TRBD1 (6 bases). Trimming stripped 4 bases from V and 13 bases from J, with 20 bases between. The CDR3 sequence is 13 residues long. CDR1 is DFQATT and CDR2 is SNEGSKA in the germline V gene (reference sequence). The DNA of the CDR3 is TGCAGTGCTATTAGGGGGAGTGAAGAGACCCAGTTCTTC. This translates into CSAIRGSEETQFF.

The sample holds a few counts of this clonotype. This chain uses TRBV12-3 or TRBV12-4 with TRBJ2-1, with 7 bases identical to TRBD1. The J segment lost 7 bases and the V segment lost 4 bases, leaving 7 bases of the junction unmatched. The CDR3 consists of 14 residues. The CDR3 reads CASSSPRDRNEQFF. DNA of the CDR3: TGTGCCAGCAGTTCTCCCCGGGACAGAAATGAGCAGTTCTTC.

The CDR3, as DNA: TGTGCCAGCAGACCGATTCCGGAGGGCAATCAGCCCCAGCATTTT. Its translation: CASRPIPEGNQPQHF. The rearrangement uses TRBV6-1 and TRBJ1-5; the D is unclear. Trimming took off 6 bases at V and 2 bases at J, with 14 bases between the two ends. The length of the CDR3 is 15 residues. CDR1 is MNHNS, CDR2 SASEGT, per germline.

The chain uses TRBV9 and TRBJ2-3; D not resolved. Looked up from germline, CDR1 is SGDLS and CDR2 is YYNGEE. The V end was cut by 0 bases, the J end by 6 bases, with 5 bases between. The CDR3 runs 12 residues. CDR3 DNA sequence: TGTGCCAGCAGCGTAGAAAGGGATACGCAGTATTTT. This sequence encodes CASSVERDTQYF.

This sequence joins TRBV20-1 and TRBJ1-3, with a possible D match to TRBD1 (6 bases). This CDR3 contains 15 residues. Looked up from germline, CDR1 is DFQATT and CDR2 is SNEGSKA (reference sequence). Trimming cost V 3 bases and J 1 base, with 13 bases left between them. This CDR3 reads CSASDTQGSGNTIYF. CDR3 bases: TGCAGTGCTAGCGATACACAGGGTTCTGGAAACACCATATATTTT.

The chain uses TRBV27 and TRBJ2-6, with D hard to call. This CDR3 spans 19 amino acids. V shed 0 bases and J shed 0 bases, with 15 bases lying between them. From germline, CDR1 is MNHEY and CDR2 SMNVEV (reference sequence). The CDR3 nucleotides are TGTGCCAGCAGTTTATCGCCTTTACGGCTCGACTCTGGGGCCAACGTCCTGACTTTC. Residues: CASSLSPLRLDSGANVLTF.

The J gene is TRBJ2-3, the V gene TRBV2; TRBD1 matches 8 bases. V was clipped by 7 bases and J by 9 bases; unmatched bases: 3. Germline CDR1 is SNHLY and CDR2 is FYNNEI. The CDR3 spans 11 residues. The CDR3 DNA sequence: TGTGCCAGCATCCGGGACAGGACGCAGTATTTT. Amino acids: CASIRDRTQYF. The variable domain in full, completed from reference TRBV2 and TRBJ2-3, reads EPEVTQTPSHQVTQMGQEVILRCVPISNHLYFYWYRQILGQKVEFLVSFYNNEISEKSEIFDDQFSVERPDGSNFTLKIRSTKLEDSAMYFCASIRDRTQYFGPGTRLTVL.

This clonotype was recorded a few times. The rearrangement uses TRBV29-1 and TRBJ1-2; D gene unclear. V lost 0 bases, J lost 10 bases, and 18 bases lay in between. Germline V gives CDR1 SQVTM, CDR2 ANQGSEA. CDR3 length: 14 amino acids. The CDR3 coding sequence is TGCAGCGTTGAAGATTGGCAGGTAGAGGGAGTCTACACCTTC. Translation gives CSVEDWQVEGVYTF.

The chain links TRBV27 to TRBJ2-7; D call uncertain. CDR3 length: 12 residues. Germline loops: CDR1 MNHEY, CDR2 SMNVEV (reference sequence). V was shortened by 7 bases and J by 2 bases, with 9 bases between the two germline ends. The CDR3 here is CASKQPPYEQYF. The CDR3 region has the DNA TGTGCCAGCAAACAGCCACCCTACGAGCAGTACTTC.

On this clonotype: The junction shows a germline mismatch at one end, possibly a read error. The J gene is TRBJ1-1, the V gene TRBV29-1, with a weak D call TRBD1 (6 bases). The CDR3 totals 13 residues. CDR1 and CDR2 (germline): SQVTM, ANQGSEA. CDR3 bases: TGCAGCGGACTAACAGGGCAGGGGACTGGAGCTTTCTTT. It codes for CSGLTGQGTGAFF.

This chain connects TRBV6-2 or TRBV6-3 to TRBJ1-4; no clear D gene. The length of the CDR3 is 15 residues. The ends were cut back, 6 bases at V and 5 bases at J, with 16 bases in the middle. CDR1 and CDR2 (germline): MNHEY, SVGEGT. CDR3 DNA: TGTGCCAGCAGCATCGACGGATCCTCCAATGAAAAACTGTTTTTT. Protein sequence: CASSIDGSSNEKLFF.

V gene TRBV4-1 combines with J gene TRBJ2-4; 8 bases agree with TRBD2. This CDR3 comprises 14 residues. J lost 13 bases, V lost 6 bases, and 14 bases had no gene match. CDR1 and CDR2 from the germline V gene are MGHRA and YSYEKL. For the CDR3, the DNA is TGCGCCAGCAGAGAGAGCGGGGGAGTGGGTGAGCAGTACTTC. As protein: CASRESGGVGEQYF.

As for this clonotype: A read error is possible here, since a much larger clone lies one base away. The rearrangement uses TRBV12-3 or TRBV12-4 and TRBJ1-6; TRBD1 might be the D (6 bases). This CDR3 region has 14 residues. The CDR3 region is CAGSQTGHSEFLHF. CDR3 nucleotides: TGTGCCGGCAGCCAAACGGGACATAGTGAATTCCTCCACTTT.